This T cell receptor beta chain was observed in a study of T cell changes during pregnancy in multiple sclerosis (dated by TCRdb to between 2018 and 2021). The study in broad terms: The study examined how the T cell repertoire changed over the course of pregnancy in women with multiple sclerosis.

Library preparation used the immunoSEQ multiplex PCR assay. TCRdb re-hosts the immuneACCESS table, in-frame sequences only. Its copies lack some clones; in the studies checked, an unresolved V gene accounts for under half of them, and the cause for the rest is not known. The sample yields about 25,000 clones; approximately 86% were counted once. The top ten clonotypes cover about 13% of the sample. As concerns this clone: Its antigen is unknown. No much larger clone exists at a distance of one base, and base qualities are not known.

The CDR3 measures 15 amino acids from cysteine to phenylalanine. The read is trimmed to its CDR3 DNA, 45 bases read in frame from base 1. V loses 5 bases of germline sequence and J loses 7 bases, and the interval between the two ends is 18 bases. The germline V gene provides CDR1 MRHNA and CDR2 SNTAGT. Recombination connected TRBV6-4 to TRBJ1-5, with a weak D call of TRBD1 (5 bases match). This sequence was found in a female donor in good health, enrolled as a control in a pregnancy study. Sequences were derived from CD8+ T cells from peripheral blood mononuclear cells, sampled in the first trimester of pregnancy. The CDR3 reads CASSPSAGGGQPQHF. The nucleotide sequence is TGTGCCAGCAGTCCAAGCGCCGGGGGGGGACAGCCCCAGCATTTT.